This is a list of T cell receptor beta chains from one sample in a study of cytomegalovirus exposure and HLA in healthy donors. TCRdb keeps only in-frame clones here, not all; method: immunoSEQ multiplex PCR. The table lists about 140,000 clones, approximately 78% of them singletons. Sequencing input: PBMCs. The receptor source for this set is a female donor in good health and CMV-seronegative. Both conserved end residues are part of each CDR3.

len: 15
j_gene: TRBJ1-1
v_gene: TRBV7-2
CDR3aa: CASSFRYGENTEAFF

len: 15
j_gene: TRBJ2-1
v_gene: TRBV5-4
CDR3aa: CASSLWLAGGNEQFF

len: 14
j_gene: TRBJ2-2
v_gene: TRBV9
CDR3aa: CASSVDGGAGELFF

len: 15
j_gene: TRBJ1-1
v_gene: TRBV28
CDR3aa: CASSSTGRSNTEAFF

len: 15
j_gene: TRBJ1-1
v_gene: TRBV6-5
CDR3aa: CASSYSGGGNTEAFF

len: 11
j_gene: TRBJ1-1
v_gene: TRBV5-1
CDR3aa: CASSDYTEAFF

len: 13
j_gene: TRBJ1-1
v_gene: TRBV30
CDR3aa: CAWSPGMNTEAFF

len: 14
j_gene: TRBJ1-6
v_gene: TRBV9
CDR3aa: CASSVRQTDSPLHF

len: 15
j_gene: TRBJ1-2
v_gene: TRBV4-1
CDR3aa: CASSQGLYGNYGYPF

len: 13
j_gene: TRBJ1-1
v_gene: TRBV6-5
CDR3aa: CASRSRGKTEAFF

len: 10
j_gene: TRBJ2-7
v_gene: TRBV20-1
CDR3aa: CSAAKREQYF

len: 13
j_gene: TRBJ2-5
v_gene: TRBV19
CDR3aa: CASSMLSEETQYF

len: 15
j_gene: TRBJ1-2
v_gene: TRBV5-8
CDR3aa: CASSPDRTSNYGYTF

len: 13
j_gene: TRBJ1-2
v_gene: TRBV6-6
CDR3aa: CASSIAKSYGYTF

len: 15
j_gene: TRBJ2-1
v_gene: TRBV6-6
CDR3aa: CASSYAGQGDGEQFF

len: 15
j_gene: TRBJ2-1
v_gene: TRBV2
CDR3aa: CASSEAGTSLDEQFF

len: 18
j_gene: TRBJ1-6
v_gene: TRBV5-1
CDR3aa: CASSPFGLSTAYNSPLHF

len: 15
j_gene: -
v_gene: TRBV29-1
CDR3aa: CSVHRPGQGGDEQYF

len: 14
j_gene: TRBJ2-7
v_gene: TRBV9
CDR3aa: CASTKDIGAYEQYF

len: 15
j_gene: TRBJ2-5
v_gene: TRBV9
CDR3aa: CASSAHRGLEETQYF

len: 12
j_gene: TRBJ1-1
v_gene: TRBV11-1
CDR3aa: CASGQGYTEAFF

len: 14
j_gene: TRBJ2-1
v_gene: TRBV28
CDR3aa: CAHRGTNSYNEQFF

len: 13
j_gene: TRBJ1-5
v_gene: TRBV28
CDR3aa: CASRQGYVQPQHF

len: 16
j_gene: TRBJ2-1
v_gene: TRBV4-1
CDR3aa: CASSQDFPGGRNEQFF

len: 18
j_gene: TRBJ2-7
v_gene: TRBV7-8
CDR3aa: CASSGPTRAGFPSYEQYF

len: 14
j_gene: TRBJ2-7
v_gene: TRBV19
CDR3aa: CASSIVGLRHEQYF

len: 17
j_gene: TRBJ2-1
v_gene: TRBV19
CDR3aa: CASSNALAGVSYNEQFF

len: 15
j_gene: TRBJ1-5
v_gene: TRBV2
CDR3aa: CASSGQGNSNQPQHF

len: 14
j_gene: TRBJ1-1
v_gene: TRBV28
CDR3aa: CASSYRGMNTEAFF

len: 14
j_gene: TRBJ2-3
v_gene: TRBV7-6
CDR3aa: CASGTGQGENTQYF

len: 15
j_gene: TRBJ2-7
v_gene: TRBV27
CDR3aa: CASSLELAGAGEQYF

len: 15
j_gene: TRBJ2-1
v_gene: TRBV29-1
CDR3aa: CSVDSSDLPYNEQFF

len: 12
j_gene: TRBJ1-1
v_gene: TRBV30
CDR3aa: CAWTGQNTEAFF

len: 14
j_gene: TRBJ1-6
v_gene: TRBV5-8
CDR3aa: CASSLRGGNSPLHF

len: 15
j_gene: TRBJ1-4
v_gene: TRBV28
CDR3aa: CASNGRHSTNEKLFF

len: 14
j_gene: TRBJ2-5
v_gene: TRBV10-1
CDR3aa: CASSGQGKGETQYF

len: 18
j_gene: TRBJ1-3
v_gene: TRBV5-1
CDR3aa: CASSLAVGQGATGNTIYF

len: 15
j_gene: TRBJ2-5
v_gene: TRBV28
CDR3aa: CASSPTAGSWETQYF

len: 16
j_gene: TRBJ1-2
v_gene: TRBV10-3
CDR3aa: CAISESRLSSNYGYTF

len: 16
j_gene: TRBJ1-2
v_gene: TRBV29-1
CDR3aa: CSVYGLGTPFYYGYTF

len: 15
j_gene: TRBJ1-2
v_gene: TRBV30
CDR3aa: CAWAEPGLANYGYTF

len: 13
j_gene: TRBJ2-3
v_gene: TRBV29-1
CDR3aa: CSVNGQGADTQYF

len: 13
j_gene: TRBJ1-1
v_gene: TRBV27
CDR3aa: CASSSAPRAEAFF

len: 16
j_gene: TRBJ2-3
v_gene: TRBV10-1
CDR3aa: CASSESPGGYTDTQYF

len: 16
j_gene: TRBJ1-1
v_gene: TRBV5-1
CDR3aa: CASSLGSPGITTEAFF

len: 15
j_gene: TRBJ1-4
v_gene: TRBV30
CDR3aa: CAWGEQGRLNEKLFF

len: 16
j_gene: TRBJ2-2
v_gene: TRBV2
CDR3aa: CASSRYGTGGSGELFF

len: 16
j_gene: TRBJ2-7
v_gene: TRBV5-4
CDR3aa: CASSRPLAGGVPEQYF

len: 16
j_gene: TRBJ1-1
v_gene: TRBV5-1
CDR3aa: CASSRPGQGAPTEAFF

len: 16
j_gene: TRBJ2-5
v_gene: TRBV27
CDR3aa: CASSPLQRRQEETQYF

len: 15
j_gene: TRBJ1-6
v_gene: TRBV28
CDR3aa: CASLGQLTYNSPLHF

len: 15
j_gene: TRBJ2-1
v_gene: TRBV6-1
CDR3aa: CASSPQLAGGPQQFF

len: 14
j_gene: TRBJ2-5
v_gene: TRBV5-1
CDR3aa: CASSSRLAGETQYF

len: 14
j_gene: TRBJ2-1
v_gene: TRBV30
CDR3aa: CAWSGTSGGLAGFF

len: 15
j_gene: TRBJ1-5
v_gene: TRBV28
CDR3aa: CASSPWGDSNQPQHF

len: 14
j_gene: TRBJ1-3
v_gene: TRBV19
CDR3aa: CASRRQGSGNTIYF

len: 14
j_gene: TRBJ1-4
v_gene: TRBV6-1
CDR3aa: CASGRGLDNEKLFF

len: 14
j_gene: TRBJ2-1
v_gene: TRBV5-4
CDR3aa: CASILDRVKNEQFF

len: 10
j_gene: -
v_gene: TRBV7-4
CDR3aa: CASRRDEQYF

len: 16
j_gene: TRBJ1-5
v_gene: TRBV19
CDR3aa: CASSIEGYRANQPQHF